This T cell receptor beta chain emerged from a study of cytomegalovirus exposure and HLA in healthy donors. This CDR3 has 12 residues. Germline lookup yields CDR1 SNHLY and CDR2 FYNNEI. V shed 6 bases and J 5 bases; nucleotides not matched to a gene: 2. On this clone: The antigen remains unidentified.

The assay was immunoSEQ multiplex PCR, and TCRdb's table has in-frame clones only and misses some. The sample carries over 110,000 clones, about 87% recorded once. Study-wide points: Specificity for CMV antigens was confirmed in vitro for a few of the CMV-associated chains.

The origin of this receptor is a man younger than 35 in good health and CMV-seropositive. Sequencing was done on a sample of PBMCs. The chain combines TRBV2 with TRBJ2-5, with 8 positions matching TRBD1. This chain's CDR3 is CASRRQGETQYF. The CDR3 DNA reads as TGTGCCAGCAGGCGACAGGGGGAGACCCAGTACTTC.